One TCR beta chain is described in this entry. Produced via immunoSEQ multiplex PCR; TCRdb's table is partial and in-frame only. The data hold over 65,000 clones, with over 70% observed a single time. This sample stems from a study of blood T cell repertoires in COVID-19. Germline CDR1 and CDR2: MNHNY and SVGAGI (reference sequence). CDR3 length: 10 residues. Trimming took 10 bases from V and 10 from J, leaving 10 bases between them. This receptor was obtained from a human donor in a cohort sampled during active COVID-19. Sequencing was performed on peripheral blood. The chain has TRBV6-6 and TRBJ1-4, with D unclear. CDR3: CATLSGKLFF. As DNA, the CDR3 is TGTGCCACCTTATCAGGAAAACTGTTTTTT.